These 26 T cell receptor beta chains share one sample of origin, sequenced in a study of T cell responses to AZD1222 COVID-19 vaccine. The assay was immunoSEQ multiplex PCR, and TCRdb's table has in-frame clones only and misses some. The table lists about 220,000 clones, around 93% of them singletons, with 0.9% to 1.1% in the top ten. The specimen comprised peripheral blood, sampled on day 0 of MenACWY control vaccination. These receptors were obtained from an adult in good health.

V usage is TRBV5-8 and J usage is TRBJ1-1, with D perhaps TRBD1 (6 bases). The CDR3 covers 14 residues. Trimming pared 3 bases from V and 1 base from J, leaving 10 bases between. Germline CDR1 and CDR2: SGHTS and YDEGEE. The CDR3 DNA follows: TGTGCCAGCAGCTGGGGACACACGAACACTGAAGCTTTCTTT. Translation: CASSWGHTNTEAFF.

The chain couples TRBV2 to TRBJ2-2, with unresolved D. The CDR3 loop spans 15 amino acids. Trimming left V 3 bases short and J 6 bases short, with 14 bases between. Germline lookup yields CDR1 SNHLY and CDR2 FYNNEI. DNA for the CDR3: TGTGCCAGCAGTGACTGGGATGCCTGGGCCGGGGAGCTGTTTTTT. This translates into CASSDWDAWAGELFF.

The chain joins TRBV5-1 to TRBJ1-1, with a weak D call TRBD1 (5 bases). CDR3 length equals 14 residues. V was cut by 0 bases and J by 4 bases, with 10 bases left in between. Germline assignment: CDR1 SGHRS and CDR2 YFSETQ. CDR3 protein: CASSLVAGSTEAFF. The CDR3, as DNA: TGCGCCAGCAGCTTGGTGGCAGGGAGCACTGAAGCTTTCTTT.

This sequence joins TRBV10-3 and TRBJ2-3, with 12 positions matching TRBD2. The CDR3 is made up of 17 amino acids. J gave up 0 bases and V 5 bases, and 6 bases lay outside the gene matches. Germline V lookup: CDR1 ENHRY, CDR2 SYGVKD. CDR3 sequence (DNA): TGTGCCATCAGTAAAGGACTAGCGGGGTCTAGCACAGATACGCAGTATTTT. Its translation is CAISKGLAGSSTDTQYF.

This sequence joins TRBV28 and TRBJ1-6, with unresolved D. Germline V lookup: CDR1 MDHEN, CDR2 SYDVKM. The V end was cut by 10 bases, the J end by 0 bases, with 10 bases between. This CDR3 comprises 14 residues. The CDR3 DNA reads as TGTGCCACTGTGGGTGTCTCCTATAATTCACCCCTCCACTTT. Translated, it gives CATVGVSYNSPLHF.

V gene TRBV28 combines with J gene TRBJ2-1; D is uncertain. The CDR3 totals 15 residues. Germline V lookup: CDR1 MDHEN, CDR2 SYDVKM. Deletions cut 11 bases from V and 7 bases from J, with 24 bases between. Here the CDR3 reads CAGSRRSGWGNEQFF. Here the CDR3 DNA reads TGTGCCGGATCCCGCCGGTCCGGATGGGGAAATGAGCAGTTCTTC. Filled out from reference TRBV28 and TRBJ2-1, the complete variable domain reads DVKVTQSSRYLVKRTGEKVFLECVQDMDHENMFWYRQDPGLGLRLIYFSYDVKMKEKGDIPEGYSVSREKKERFSLILESASTNQTSMYLCAGSRRSGWGNEQFFGPGTRLTVL.

This clone was seen only once. The CDR3 ends on some other residue instead of the conserved phenylalanine or tryptophan, so this is likely a read error. The J gene is TRBJ1-1, the V gene TRBV3-1 (or the pseudogene TRBV3-2); tentatively, D is TRBD1 (6 bases). In germline, CDR1 is LGHDT, CDR2 YNNKEL (reference sequence). Trimming left V 4 bases short and J 5 bases short, with 14 bases between. The CDR3 is 14 residues long. CDR3 amino acids: CASSPDRKRTEAFL. The CDR3 coding sequence is TGTGCCAGCAGCCCTGACAGGAAGAGGACTGAAGCTTTCCTT.

CDR3 sequence: CASSPGLAGGPPYNEQFF. The DNA of the CDR3 is TGTGCCAGCAGCCCGGGACTAGCGGGGGGGCCCCCCTACAATGAGCAGTTCTTC. The rearrangement joins TRBV7-9 to TRBJ2-1, with TRBD2 matching 16 bases. There are 18 residues in the CDR3. CDR1 and CDR2 from the germline V gene are SEHNR and FQNEAQ (reference sequence). The V segment lost 5 bases and the J segment 2 bases; nucleotides outside the gene matches: 6.

The DNA of the CDR3 is TGTGCCAGCAGCTTAGCGCCCTGGGGTAAGGGGGAGCACTATGGCTACACCTTC. Translated: CASSLAPWGKGEHYGYTF. This sequence joins TRBV7-8 and TRBJ1-2; weak D call: TRBD1 (6 bases). This CDR3 is built from 18 residues. Looked up from germline, CDR1 is SGHVS and CDR2 is FQNEAQ. V lost 0 bases and J 3 bases, leaving 20 bases between the germline ends.

The J gene is TRBJ1-4, the V gene TRBV7-9; D is ambiguous. The CDR3 has 14 amino acids. Germline-derived CDR1 and CDR2 are SEHNR and FQNEAQ (reference sequence). The V end was cut by 4 bases, the J end by 6 bases, with 12 bases between. CDR3 sequence: CASSSGSWDEKLFF. The DNA for the CDR3 is TGTGCCAGCAGCTCAGGCTCGTGGGATGAAAAACTGTTTTTT.

The chain combines TRBV6-5 with TRBJ1-3; perhaps TRBD1 as D (5 bases). V was clipped by 6 bases and J by 3 bases, with 15 bases between them. CDR1 is MNHEY and CDR2 is SVGAGI in the germline V gene. The CDR3 covers 15 residues. The CDR3: CASRSPGGDGNTIYF. In nucleotides, the CDR3 is TGTGCCAGCAGGAGCCCGGGAGGGGATGGAAACACCATATATTTT.

The rearrangement uses TRBV29-1 and TRBJ1-1; 9 positions agree with TRBD1. This CDR3 comprises 14 residues. Germline CDR1 SQVTM, CDR2 ANQGSEA. V was clipped by 6 bases and J by 0 bases; unmatched bases: 5. CDR3 in amino acids: CSVDRTGVNTEAFF. CDR3 nucleotide sequence: TGCAGCGTCGACCGGACAGGGGTGAACACTGAAGCTTTCTTT.

The chain has TRBV5-6 and TRBJ2-7; 11 positions agree with TRBD2. The CDR3 runs 15 residues. Trimming at V came to 3 bases and at J to 6 bases, leaving 8 bases not matched to a gene. CDR1 is SGHDT and CDR2 is YYEEEE in the germline V gene. For the CDR3, the DNA is TGTGCCAGCAGCTCGGCCCCCCTAGCGGGGGGCGAGCAGTACTTC. Translated, it gives CASSSAPLAGGEQYF.

The CDR3 sequence: CASSANGLAGADTQYF. CDR3 DNA sequence: TGTGCCAGCAGTGCCAACGGACTAGCGGGGGCAGATACGCAGTATTTT. This rearrangement joins TRBV2 to TRBJ2-3, with 13 bases aligning to TRBD2. The CDR3 sequence is 16 residues long. Germline CDR1 and CDR2: SNHLY and FYNNEI. The V gene end was trimmed by 4 bases and the J gene end by 4 bases; junction bases not matched to a gene: 5.

This clone was observed a single time. CDR3 in amino acids: CSGTTGATEAFF. The CDR3 DNA reads as TGCAGCGGTACGACAGGAGCCACTGAAGCTTTCTTT. The genes are TRBV29-1 and TRBJ1-1; tentative D call: TRBD1 (6 bases). Looked up from germline, CDR1 is SQVTM and CDR2 is ANQGSEA. The CDR3 runs 12 residues. Trimming took off 7 bases at V and 4 bases at J, with 13 bases between the two ends.

The chain recombines TRBV6-5 with TRBJ1-2; 9 bases match TRBD1. V shed 0 bases, J shed 7 bases, and the junction held 3 bases outside the gene matches. Germline CDR1 and CDR2: MNHEY and SVGAGI. The CDR3 extends over 14 amino acids. In DNA, the CDR3 is TGTGCCAGCAGTTACTCGGACAGGGGACTTGGCTACACCTTC. Translation gives CASSYSDRGLGYTF.

The V gene is TRBV6-2 or TRBV6-3, the J gene TRBJ1-2; tentatively, D is TRBD1 (5 bases). The CDR3 length is 14 residues. The ends were cut back, 6 bases at V and 3 bases at J, with 14 bases in the middle. CDR1 and CDR2 (germline): MNHEY, SVGEGT. The CDR3 region has the DNA TGTGCCAGCAGCAAGGCGGGGCTAGACTATGGCTACACCTTC. It specifies CASSKAGLDYGYTF.

The genes are TRBV6-2 or TRBV6-3 and TRBJ2-2; TRBD1 might be the D (6 bases). The CDR3 sequence is 15 residues long. Per the germline V gene, CDR1 is MNHEY and CDR2 is SVGEGT. V was clipped by 4 bases and J by 5 bases, with 14 bases between them. CDR3 sequence reads: CASSSGQKRTGELFF. The CDR3 nucleotides are TGTGCCAGCAGTTCTGGACAGAAAAGGACCGGGGAGCTGTTTTTT.

The chain recombines TRBV19 with TRBJ1-1, with 11 positions matching TRBD1. J lost 4 bases, V lost 5 bases, and 9 bases had no gene match. The CDR3 totals 16 residues. Germline values: CDR1 LNHDA, CDR2 SQIVND (reference sequence). CDR3 in amino acids: CASSWTGGLVSTEAFF. CDR3 in DNA: TGTGCCAGTAGTTGGACAGGGGGCTTAGTGAGCACTGAAGCTTTCTTT.

This rearrangement joins TRBV30 to TRBJ1-5; D remains ambiguous. The germline V gene has CDR1 GTSNPN and CDR2 SVGIG (reference sequence). The germline V and J ends were trimmed by 0 bases and 1 base, with 10 bases remaining between them. CDR3 size: 15 residues. The CDR3 DNA reads TGTGCCTGGAGTGTACGGGGTTTGAGCAATCAGCCCCAGCATTTT. Its translation is CAWSVRGLSNQPQHF. The full variable domain, with the rest looked up from reference TRBV30 and TRBJ1-5, is SQTIHQWPATLVQPVGSPLSLECTVEGTSNPNLYWYRQAAGRGLQLLFYSVGIGQISSEVPQNLSASRPQDRQFILSSKKLLLSDSGFYLCAWSVRGLSNQPQHFGDGTRLSIL.

The V call is TRBV30, the J call TRBJ1-6, with D hard to call. Trimming took 1 base from V and 9 from J, leaving 7 bases between them. This CDR3 has 12 amino acids. The V gene's germline CDR1 is GTSNPN and CDR2 SVGIG (reference sequence). This chain's CDR3 is CAWSATSSPLHF. The CDR3 nucleotides are TGTGCCTGGAGTGCGACGAGTTCACCCCTCCACTTT.

The rearrangement joins TRBV4-2 to TRBJ1-5; D is ambiguous. The germline V gene has CDR1 LGHNA and CDR2 YNFKEQ. V lost 0 bases and J 0 bases, leaving 9 bases between the germline ends. The CDR3 sequence is 16 residues long. CDR3 region: CASSQDILASNQPQHF. CDR3 DNA sequence: TGTGCCAGCAGCCAAGACATACTCGCTAGCAATCAGCCCCAGCATTTT.

This chain connects TRBV5-5 to TRBJ2-7, with no clear D. The CDR3 covers 15 residues. Per germline, CDR1 SGHKS and CDR2 YYEKEE (reference sequence). With 0 bases removed from V and 2 bases from J, the gap between germline ends came to 12 bases. The CDR3 spells CASSLGWAGAYEQYF. CDR3 sequence (DNA): TGTGCCAGCAGCTTGGGCTGGGCAGGAGCCTACGAGCAGTACTTC.

The chain couples TRBV27 to TRBJ1-2; D remains ambiguous. This CDR3 contains 14 residues. Germline V CDR1 and CDR2: MNHEY, SMNVEV (reference sequence). Trimming removed 4 bases from V and 4 bases from J, with 13 bases in between. CDR3 in DNA: TGTGCCAGCAGTTCTATAGGGAAAACCTATGGCTACACCTTC. It specifies CASSSIGKTYGYTF.

This CDR3 reads CASSATKVGSPLHF. The CDR3 DNA follows: TGTGCCAGCTCGGCCACGAAGGTTGGTTCACCCCTCCACTTT. The gene calls are TRBV18 and TRBJ1-6; no firm D call. The CDR3 is made up of 14 amino acids. CDR1 is KGHSH, CDR2 LQKENI, per germline. Trimming stripped 6 bases from V and 9 bases from J, with 15 bases between.

The chain has TRBV9 and TRBJ1-3; TRBD1 might be the D (5 bases). Germline CDR1 and CDR2: SGDLS and YYNGEE. The CDR3 loop spans 16 amino acids. With 0 bases removed from V and 0 bases from J, the gap between germline ends came to 10 bases. CDR3 sequence: CASSVALGPSGNTIYF. The CDR3 nucleotides are TGTGCCAGCAGCGTAGCTTTGGGGCCCTCTGGAAACACCATATATTTT.